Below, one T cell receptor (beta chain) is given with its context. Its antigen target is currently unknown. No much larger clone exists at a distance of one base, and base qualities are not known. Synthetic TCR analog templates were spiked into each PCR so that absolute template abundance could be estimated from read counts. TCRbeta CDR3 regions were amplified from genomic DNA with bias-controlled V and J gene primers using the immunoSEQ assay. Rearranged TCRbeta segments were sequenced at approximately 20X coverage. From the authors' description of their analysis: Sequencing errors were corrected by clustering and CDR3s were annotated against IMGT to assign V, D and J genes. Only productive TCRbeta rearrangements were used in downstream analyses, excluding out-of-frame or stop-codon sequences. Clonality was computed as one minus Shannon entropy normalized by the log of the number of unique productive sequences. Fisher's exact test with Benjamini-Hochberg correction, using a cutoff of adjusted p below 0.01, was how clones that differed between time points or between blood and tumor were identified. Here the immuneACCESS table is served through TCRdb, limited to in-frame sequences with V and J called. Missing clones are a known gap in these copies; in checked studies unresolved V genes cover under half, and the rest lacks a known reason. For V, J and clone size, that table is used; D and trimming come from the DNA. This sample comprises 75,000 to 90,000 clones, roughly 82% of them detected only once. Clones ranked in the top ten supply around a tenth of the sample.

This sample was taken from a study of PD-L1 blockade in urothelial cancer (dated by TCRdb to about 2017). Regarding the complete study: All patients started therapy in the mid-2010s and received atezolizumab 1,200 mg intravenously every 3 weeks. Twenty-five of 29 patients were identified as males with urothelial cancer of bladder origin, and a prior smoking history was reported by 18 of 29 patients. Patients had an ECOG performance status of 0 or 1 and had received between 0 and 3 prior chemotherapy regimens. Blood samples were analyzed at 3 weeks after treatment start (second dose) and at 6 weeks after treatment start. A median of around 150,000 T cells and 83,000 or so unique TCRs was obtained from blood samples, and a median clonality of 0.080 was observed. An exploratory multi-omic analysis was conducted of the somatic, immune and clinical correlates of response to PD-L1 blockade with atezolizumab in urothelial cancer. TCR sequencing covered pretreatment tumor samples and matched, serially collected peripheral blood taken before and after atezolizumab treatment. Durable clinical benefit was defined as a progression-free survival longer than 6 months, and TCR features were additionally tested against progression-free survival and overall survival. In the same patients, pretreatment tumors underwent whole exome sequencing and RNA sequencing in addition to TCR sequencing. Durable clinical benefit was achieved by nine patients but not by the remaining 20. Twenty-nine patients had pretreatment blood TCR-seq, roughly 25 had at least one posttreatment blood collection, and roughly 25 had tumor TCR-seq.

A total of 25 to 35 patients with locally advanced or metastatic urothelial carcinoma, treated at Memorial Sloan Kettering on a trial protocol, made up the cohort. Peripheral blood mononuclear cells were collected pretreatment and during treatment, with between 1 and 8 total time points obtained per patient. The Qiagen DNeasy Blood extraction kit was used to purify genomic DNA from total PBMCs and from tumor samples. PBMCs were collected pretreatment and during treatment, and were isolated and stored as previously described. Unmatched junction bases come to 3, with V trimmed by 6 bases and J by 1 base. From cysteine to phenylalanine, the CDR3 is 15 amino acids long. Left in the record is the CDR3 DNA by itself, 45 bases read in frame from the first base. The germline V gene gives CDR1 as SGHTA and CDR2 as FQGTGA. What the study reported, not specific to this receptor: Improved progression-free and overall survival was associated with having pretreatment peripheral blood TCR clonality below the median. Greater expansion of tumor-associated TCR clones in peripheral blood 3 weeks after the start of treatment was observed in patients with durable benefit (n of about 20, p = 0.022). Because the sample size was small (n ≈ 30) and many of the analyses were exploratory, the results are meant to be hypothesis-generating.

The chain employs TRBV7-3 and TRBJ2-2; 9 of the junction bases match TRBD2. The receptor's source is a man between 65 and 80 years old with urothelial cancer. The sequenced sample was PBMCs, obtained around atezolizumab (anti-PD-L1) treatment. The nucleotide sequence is TGTGCCAGCAGACTACTAGCGGGGAACACCGGGGAGCTGTTTTTT. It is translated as CASRLLAGNTGELFF.